These 12 T cell receptor beta chains share one sample of origin, sequenced in a study of shared clonotypes between healthy human individuals. TCRdb's copy holds only in-frame clones and misses some; the assay was immunoSEQ multiplex PCR. Altogether over 2,000,000 clones are present, around 93% being singletons, with the ten largest covering more than 1.5%. Naive CD8 populations comprised CD45RO-negative cells positively selected for CCR7, excluding terminally differentiated effector memory CD45RA+ cells. Sequenced sample: naive CD8+ T cells from PBMCs. These receptors were taken from a man aged 18 to 30 in good health. Some clones in this sample may be carry-over from other donors' samples.

This clone appeared a single time. The V gene is TRBV27, the J gene TRBJ2-7; weak D call: TRBD2 (6 bases). Trimming took off 3 bases at V and 9 bases at J, with 15 bases between the two ends. Germline loops: CDR1 MNHEY, CDR2 SMNVEV (reference sequence). This CDR3 comprises 13 residues. The CDR3 protein is CASSLFPVRGQYF. As DNA, the CDR3 is TGTGCCAGCAGTTTGTTCCCGGTGCGGGGGCAGTACTTC.

V and J are TRBV5-6 and TRBJ2-1; 7 bases line up with TRBD2. V shed 2 bases, J shed 14 bases, and the junction held 13 bases outside the gene matches. CDR3 length: 14 amino acids. Per germline, CDR1 SGHDT and CDR2 YYEEEE. This CDR3 reads CASSLPGGARGKFF. CDR3 DNA sequence: TGTGCCAGCAGCTTACCGGGAGGTGCCCGGGGGAAGTTCTTC.

The rearrangement joins TRBV28 to TRBJ2-7; perhaps TRBD2 as D (6 bases). Germline CDR1 MDHEN, CDR2 SYDVKM. Trimming took 5 bases from V and 2 from J, leaving 13 bases between them. There are 14 residues in the CDR3. CDR3 residues: CASSDRDLPYEQYF. DNA for the CDR3: TGTGCCAGCAGTGACCGGGACTTACCCTACGAGCAGTACTTC.

The rearrangement links TRBV30 to TRBJ2-7; 11 nucleotides line up with TRBD1. The CDR3 consists of 13 residues. Germline CDR1 is GTSNPN and CDR2 is SVGIG (reference sequence). V trimming: 3 bases; J trimming: 4 bases; junction bases outside the gene matches: 2. CDR3 sequence (DNA): TGTGCCTGGAGGGGACAGGGGGAATACGAGCAGTACTTC. Translation: CAWRGQGEYEQYF.

The V call is TRBV11-2, the J call TRBJ2-5; 10 positions match TRBD1. J gave up 4 bases and V 5 bases, and 10 bases lay outside the gene matches. Germline CDR1 reads SGHAT; CDR2 reads FQNNGV. The CDR3 has 16 residues. CDR3 nucleotides: TGTGCCAGCAGCCCAATACGACAGGGGGCTGGAGAGACCCAGTACTTC. It encodes CASSPIRQGAGETQYF.

The gene calls are TRBV11-2 and TRBJ2-3; D may be TRBD2 (5 bases). From germline, CDR1 is SGHAT and CDR2 FQNNGV. The CDR3 length is 14 residues. Trimming stripped 7 bases from V and 2 bases from J, with 13 bases between. CDR3 residues: CASIGGQYTDTQYF. CDR3 sequence (DNA): TGTGCCAGCATCGGCGGGCAGTACACAGATACGCAGTATTTT.

This clone was found once. The V and J genes are TRBV29-1 and TRBJ2-3; 13 bases align to TRBD2. This CDR3 comprises 13 residues. Germline V CDR1 and CDR2: SQVTM, ANQGSEA. The V gene end was trimmed by 7 bases and the J gene end by 14 bases; junction bases not matched to a gene: 12. CDR3 DNA sequence: TGCAGCGAGATGACTAGCGGGAGGTCTCCATTGTATTTT. Translating gives CSEMTSGRSPLYF.

V usage is TRBV29-1 and J usage is TRBJ2-7; D possibly matches TRBD1 or TRBD2 (5 bases each). The CDR3 spans 12 residues. Trimming removed 7 bases at V and 5 bases at J, with 15 bases between. CDR1 and CDR2 (germline): SQVTM, ANQGSEA. The CDR3 loop is CSAWVGTNEQYF. The CDR3 DNA follows: TGCAGCGCATGGGTAGGGACCAACGAGCAGTACTTC.

The chain carries TRBV9 and TRBJ2-3, with 11 nucleotides matching TRBD2. CDR3 length: 17 amino acids. Germline CDR1 and CDR2: SGDLS and YYNGEE. The trim removed 3 bases at V and 1 base at J, leaving 7 bases unmatched. CDR3 loop: CASSARGTSGGTDTQYF. The CDR3 bases are TGTGCCAGCAGCGCGCGGGGGACTAGCGGAGGCACAGATACGCAGTATTTT. Full variable domain (remainder filled in from reference TRBV9 and TRBJ2-3): DSGVTQTPKHLITATGQRVTLRCSPRSGDLSVYWYQQSLDQGLQFLIQYYNGEERAKGNILERFSAQQFPDLHSELNLSSLELGDSALYFCASSARGTSGGTDTQYFGPGTRLTVL.

This chain connects TRBV18 to TRBJ2-7; either TRBD1 or TRBD2 may fit D (5 bases each). V was shortened by 3 bases and J by 2 bases, with 11 bases between the two germline ends. Germline V gene data show CDR1 as KGHSH and CDR2 as LQKENI. CDR3 length: 14 residues. CDR3: CASSPWDLPYEQYF. The CDR3 DNA sequence: TGTGCCAGCTCACCCTGGGACCTCCCCTACGAGCAGTACTTC.

CDR3 nucleotide sequence: TGTGCCAGCAAGAGGGAGGGGTGGGATACGCAGTATTTT. It translates to CASKREGWDTQYF. The chain employs TRBV6-5 and TRBJ2-3; 7 positions match TRBD2. V was clipped by 7 bases and J by 6 bases; unmatched bases: 7. In germline, CDR1 is MNHEY, CDR2 SVGAGI. The CDR3 is 13 amino acids.

In this sample, this clone turned up once. The V and J genes are TRBV5-4 and TRBJ1-1, with 7 bases that match TRBD1. Germline V CDR1 and CDR2: SGHNT, YYREEE (reference sequence). Unmatched junction bases numbered 16, after V lost 3 bases and J lost 5 bases. The CDR3 has 17 residues. CDR3 bases: TGTGCCAGCAGCTCGGACAGGCGGAACAGAGGTTGGACTGAAGCTTTCTTT. This translates into CASSSDRRNRGWTEAFF.